These 27 T cell receptor beta chains came from one sample sequenced in a study of tumor-infiltrating lymphocytes in primary liver carcinoma. The source of the blood RNA was unsorted whole blood, and germline DNA was extracted as well. With roughly 500 ng total RNA as template and a constant-region primer, TCR beta cDNA was made. The TCR beta library was amplified through three nested multiplex PCR rounds in a modified ARM-PCR procedure. The first two PCR rounds used TRBV1-TRBV30 primers with a Cbeta primer, roughly 10 cycles each. TCRdb processed the multiplex PCR reads anew with MiXCR; each CDR3 protein has one entry. The table includes 330,000 or so distinct CDR3 sequences, approximately 65% detected once. Sample: peripheral blood. These receptors all come from a man aged 35 to 55 with primary liver carcinoma and hepatitis B virus infection.

Comment on this clonotype: One end of the junction is discordant with germline, which a read error may explain. V is TRBV24-1 and J is TRBJ2-1; D might be TRBD1 or TRBD2, each matching 6 bases. CDR1 and CDR2 from the germline V gene are KGHDR and SFDVKD. This CDR3 is built from 15 residues. Here the CDR3 reads CVTSEGGEGGNEQFF. As DNA, the CDR3 is TGTGTCACCAGTGAGGGGGGAGAGGGTGGGAATGAGCAGTTCTTC.

As for this clonotype: The germline gene is not matched at one end of the junction; a read error may be the cause. V and J are TRBV4-1 and TRBJ2-1; the D gene is possibly TRBD2 (5 bases). Germline CDR1 and CDR2: MGHRA and YSYEKL. The CDR3 sequence is 17 residues long. The CDR3 loop reads CASGQGSLRTGINEQFF. The CDR3 DNA follows: TGCGCCAGCGGCCAAGGTTCCCTCCGGACTGGAATCAATGAGCAGTTCTTC.

On this clonotype itself: This may stem from a read error, because a much larger clone lies one nucleotide away. The CDR3 does not end in the conserved phenylalanine or tryptophan, so this is likely a read error. V usage is TRBV6-2 or TRBV6-3 and J usage is TRBJ2-5; D may correspond to TRBD1 or TRBD2 (5 bases each). Trimming left V 5 bases short and J 1 base short, with 14 bases between. Per the germline V gene, CDR1 is MNHEY and CDR2 is SVGEGT. The CDR3 spans 15 residues. This chain's CDR3 is CASSRGPIPQETQYY. The CDR3 region has the DNA TGTGCCAGCAGTCGGGGACCAATTCCCCAAGAGACCCAGTACTAC.

The chain uses TRBV28 and TRBJ2-7; the D call may be TRBD1 or TRBD2 (6 bases each). Germline values: CDR1 MDHEN, CDR2 SYDVKM. CDR3 length: 12 residues. The ends were cut back, 3 bases at V and 7 bases at J, with 10 bases in the middle. Here the CDR3 reads CASSFGGREQYF. CDR3 bases: TGTGCCAGCAGTTTTGGGGGGCGGGAGCAGTACTTC. The full variable domain, with the rest looked up from reference TRBV28 and TRBJ2-7, is DVKVTQSSRYLVKRTGEKVFLECVQDMDHENMFWYRQDPGLGLRLIYFSYDVKMKEKGDIPEGYSVSREKKERFSLILESASTNQTSMYLCASSFGGREQYFGPGTRLTVT.

This clonotype showed up many times. V and J are TRBV6-6 and TRBJ2-1; 7 nucleotides align to TRBD1. Germline CDR1 is MNHNY and CDR2 is SVGAGI (reference sequence). The CDR3 runs to 14 residues. J lost 7 bases, V lost 5 bases, and 8 bases had no gene match. CDR3 nucleotide sequence: TGTGCCAGCAGTCTCGATACAGGGGTAAATGAGCAGTTCTTC. Protein sequence: CASSLDTGVNEQFF.

As regards this clonotype: It may be a read error: a sequence one base away is much more abundant. The V and J genes are TRBV6-6 and TRBJ1-6; D is undetermined. This CDR3 contains 17 residues. V lost 4 bases and J lost 8, with 21 bases in between. Per germline, CDR1 MNHNY and CDR2 SVGAGI (reference sequence). In nucleotides, the CDR3 is TGTGCCAGCAGTTTCTTTGCAGGTCCAATCAAGGATTCACCCCTCCACTTT. This gives the protein CASSFFAGPIKDSPLHF.

A note on this clonotype: Given a much more abundant clone one base away, this may be a read error. The genes are TRBV5-5 and TRBJ2-7; 14 nucleotides align to TRBD2. This CDR3 region has 17 residues. Germline CDR1 is SGHKS and CDR2 is YYEKEE (reference sequence). The CDR3 loop is CASSPSGTSGRRGERYF. The CDR3 DNA reads TGTGCCAGCAGCCCCTCCGGGACTAGCGGGAGAAGGGGCGAGCGGTACTTC.

As for this clonotype: A much larger clone is a single base away; this may be a read error. The chain has TRBV10-3 and TRBJ1-1; D not resolved. CDR1 is ENHRY and CDR2 is SYGVKD in the germline V gene. Trimming pared 6 bases from V and 1 base from J, leaving 12 bases between. The CDR3 loop spans 14 amino acids. CDR3 loop: CAISIYRGNTEAFF. CDR3 DNA sequence: TGTGCCATCAGCATCTACAGAGGGAACACTGAAGCTTTCTTT.

Of note for this clonotype: The junction differs from germline at one of its ends, possibly a read error. The CDR3 reads CASSLQLESYEQYF. Written as DNA, the CDR3 is TGTGCCAGCAGCTTACAGCTGGAGAGTTACGAGCAATACTTT. This chain links TRBV11-2 with TRBJ2-7; no clear D gene. The CDR3 runs 14 residues. CDR1 SGHAT and CDR2 FQNNGV come from the germline V gene. Supplemented by reference TRBV11-2 and TRBJ2-7, the full variable domain reads EAGVAQSPRYKIIEKRQSVAFWCNPISGHATLYWYQQILGQGPKLLIQFQNNGVVDDSQLPKDRFSAERLKGVDSTLKIQPAKLEDSAVYLCASSLQLESYEQYFGPGTRLTVT.

The sample holds many counts of this clonotype. This rearrangement joins TRBV6-5 to TRBJ2-1, with 8 positions matching TRBD2. V shed 4 bases, J shed 9 bases, and the junction held 11 bases outside the gene matches. Germline V gene lookup returns CDR1 MNHEY and CDR2 SVGAGI. The CDR3 contains 15 residues. CDR3 sequence: CASSFLRPGLGEQFF. As DNA, the CDR3 is TGTGCCAGCAGTTTCTTACGACCGGGACTAGGTGAGCAGTTCTTC.

The V and J genes are TRBV5-1 and TRBJ2-7; 7 bases fit TRBD1. This CDR3 is built from 19 residues. J was trimmed by 5 bases and V by 3 bases; bases with no gene match: 23. Germline CDR1 SGHRS, CDR2 YFSETQ. The CDR3 is CASSSTKSWTGRNVHEQYF. CDR3 DNA: TGCGCCAGCAGCTCTACCAAATCCTGGACAGGACGAAATGTACACGAGCAGTACTTC. The full variable domain, in which reference TRBV5-1 and TRBJ2-7 provide the parts outside the CDR3, is KAGVTQTPRYLIKTRGQQVTLSCSPISGHRSVSWYQQTPGQGLQFLFEYFSETQRNKGNFPGRFSGRQFSNSRSEMNVSTLELGDSALYLCASSSTKSWTGRNVHEQYFGPGTRLTVT.

J is TRBJ2-7 and V is TRBV5-4; D unclear. This CDR3 is built from 14 residues. V dropped 0 bases and J dropped 1 base, with 8 bases sitting between them. Germline V gene data show CDR1 as SGHNT and CDR2 as YYREEE (reference sequence). The CDR3 region has the DNA TGTGCCAGCAGCTTGGACGGCCTTTCCTACGAGCAGTACTTC. It is translated as CASSLDGLSYEQYF. Full variable domain (outside the CDR3, taken from reference TRBV5-4 and TRBJ2-7): ETGVTQSPTHLIKTRGQQVTLRCSSQSGHNTVSWYQQALGQGPQFIFQYYREEENGRGNFPPRFSGLQFPNYSSELNVNALELDDSALYLCASSLDGLSYEQYFGPGTRLTVT.

V gene TRBV5-6 combines with J gene TRBJ2-5; weak D call: TRBD2 (5 bases). V gave up 1 base and J gave up 2 bases, with 9 bases separating them. Germline CDR1 reads SGHDT; CDR2 reads YYEEEE. The CDR3 is 14 residues long. Here the CDR3 DNA reads TGTGCCAGCAGCTTGCTCCCGGGGCAAGAGACCCAGTACTTC. Translation: CASSLLPGQETQYF.

This clonotype was seen a few times. The chain has TRBV6-1 and TRBJ1-5; D is uncertain. The germline V gene has CDR1 MNHNS and CDR2 SASEGT. This CDR3 comprises 15 residues. The V and J ends lost 4 bases and 5 bases respectively, with 15 bases between them. The CDR3 protein is CASSGGVLRHQPQHF. The CDR3 DNA sequence: TGTGCCAGCAGTGGAGGAGTCCTCAGACATCAGCCCCAGCATTTT.

About this clonotype: This may stem from a read error, because a much larger clone lies one nucleotide away. This chain joins TRBV5-1 and TRBJ1-6; 7 nucleotides align to TRBD1. Germline V CDR1 and CDR2: SGHRS, YFSETQ. This CDR3 contains 15 residues. The CDR3 protein is CASGLSGQSNSPLHF. The CDR3 bases are TGCGCCAGCGGCTTGTCGGGACAGAGTAATTCACCCCTCCACTTT.

The rearrangement joins TRBV6-1 to TRBJ1-1, with TRBD1 matching 7 bases. J gave up 4 bases and V 7 bases, and 6 bases lay outside the gene matches. Germline loops: CDR1 MNHNS, CDR2 SASEGT. This CDR3 has 13 residues. DNA for the CDR3: TGTGCCAGCATCCTTACAGGGGTCACTGAAGCTTTCTTT. Protein sequence: CASILTGVTEAFF.

About this clonotype: It is likely a read error, because the conserved phenylalanine at the end of the CDR3 is missing. The rearrangement uses TRBV12-3 or TRBV12-4 and TRBJ2-5; 8 positions agree with TRBD2. The CDR3 spans 15 residues. V lost 6 bases to trimming and J lost 4 bases; unmatched junction nucleotides: 10. Written as DNA, the CDR3 is TGTGCCAGCAGGGCAGGTGAGCTAGCGGGAGAGACCCAGTACTTA. This codes for CASRAGELAGETQYL.

About this clonotype itself: Since the CDR3 does not end with the conserved phenylalanine or tryptophan, this likely comes from a read error. J is TRBJ2-3 and V is TRBV12-3 or TRBV12-4; D is unresolved. Trimming cost V 3 bases and J 0 bases, with 19 bases left between them. This CDR3 has 18 amino acids. The CDR3 DNA is TGTGCCAGCAGTTTGGATCGACTCACTTTGGGGAGCACAGATACGCAGTATATT. Its protein product is CASSLDRLTLGSTDTQYI.

The chain combines TRBV7-9 with TRBJ2-1, with 13 bases that match TRBD2. The germline V gene encodes CDR1 SEHNR and CDR2 FQNEAQ (reference sequence). The V gene end was trimmed by 5 bases and the J gene end by 9 bases; junction bases not matched to a gene: 7. The CDR3 sequence is 15 residues long. The CDR3 protein is CASSRGLAGEGEQFF. DNA for the CDR3: TGTGCCAGCAGCCGAGGACTAGCGGGAGAGGGTGAGCAGTTCTTC.

The chain links TRBV4-1 to TRBJ2-3; 9 nucleotides agree with TRBD2. Germline V gene sequence: CDR1 MGHRA, CDR2 YSYEKL. V lost 1 base and J lost 2; bases outside the gene matches: 4. The CDR3 sequence is 16 residues long. CDR3 DNA sequence: TGCGCCAGCAGCCAAGTTTCTAGCGGGATCACAGATACGCAGTATTTT. Residues: CASSQVSSGITDTQYF.

Details on this clonotype: A much larger clone sits a single nucleotide away, making a read error possible. V is TRBV10-3 and J is TRBJ2-1; 9 bases fit TRBD1. Per germline, CDR1 ENHRY and CDR2 SYGVKD. Trimming removed 3 bases from V and 7 bases from J; junction bases left unmatched: 10. This CDR3 is 16 amino acids long. The CDR3 DNA is TGTGCCATCAGTGAAACCGGGACAGGGCGCCGTAATGAGCAGTTCTTC. Protein sequence: CAISETGTGRRNEQFF.

The V and J genes are TRBV28 and TRBJ1-5; D is possibly TRBD1 (5 bases). The V and J ends lost 5 bases and 3 bases respectively, with 11 bases between them. The germline V gene encodes CDR1 MDHEN and CDR2 SYDVKM. CDR3 length equals 14 residues. The CDR3 DNA follows: TGTGCCAGCAGTGTAGCAGGGCTCAATCAGCCCCAGCATTTT. It encodes CASSVAGLNQPQHF. Looking up the rest from reference TRBV28 and TRBJ1-5 gives the full variable domain: DVKVTQSSRYLVKRTGEKVFLECVQDMDHENMFWYRQDPGLGLRLIYFSYDVKMKEKGDIPEGYSVSREKKERFSLILESASTNQTSMYLCASSVAGLNQPQHFGDGTRLSIL.

This clonotype has just a few counts. The chain joins TRBV6-5 to TRBJ1-4; D is undetermined. Germline CDR1 reads MNHEY; CDR2 reads SVGAGI. The CDR3 consists of 14 residues. Trimming shortened V by 2 bases and J by 5 bases, and 9 bases separated the two germline ends. In nucleotides, the CDR3 is TGTGCCAGCAGTTACGGAGTCACCAATGAAAAACTGTTTTTT. It encodes CASSYGVTNEKLFF.

With regard to this clonotype: A junction boundary mismatches the germline segment, possibly from a read error. The chain carries TRBV11-2 and TRBJ2-7; D is uncertain. The germline CDR1 and CDR2 sequences are SGHAT and FQNNGV. The CDR3 loop spans 14 amino acids. The CDR3 DNA follows: TGTGCCAGCATCCCCCAGTATTCGGCCTACGAGCAATACTTC. It codes for CASIPQYSAYEQYF.

A note on this clonotype: The conserved final phenylalanine or tryptophan is absent from the CDR3, which likely points to a read error. The limits of the CDR3 on the DNA are not certain, so only TCRdb's listed CDR3 is given. The V call is TRBV11-2, the J call TRBJ1-1; TRBD1, as called in the table, went unchecked against the DNA. The CDR3 spans 14 residues, counting both ends. CDR1 and CDR2 from the germline V gene are SGHAT and FQNNGV. The CDR3 spells CASSVGIGGPEASS.

The CDR3 here is CASSRDSVNYGYTF. The CDR3, as DNA: TGTGCCAGCAGCCGGGACAGCGTGAACTATGGCTACACCTTC. The V and J genes are TRBV5-4 and TRBJ1-2; 7 bases map to TRBD1. The J segment lost 2 bases and the V segment lost 4 bases, leaving 5 bases of the junction unmatched. This CDR3 contains 14 residues. The germline gives CDR1 SGHNT, CDR2 YYREEE (reference sequence).

V and J are TRBV30 and TRBJ2-1; unclear D gene. The CDR3 is 14 residues long. V was shortened by 2 bases and J by 0 bases, with 8 bases between the two germline ends. Germline assignment: CDR1 GTSNPN and CDR2 SVGIG (reference sequence). The CDR3 loop is CAWSNDFSYNEQFF. The CDR3 nucleotides are TGTGCCTGGAGTAATGACTTCTCCTACAATGAGCAGTTCTTC.